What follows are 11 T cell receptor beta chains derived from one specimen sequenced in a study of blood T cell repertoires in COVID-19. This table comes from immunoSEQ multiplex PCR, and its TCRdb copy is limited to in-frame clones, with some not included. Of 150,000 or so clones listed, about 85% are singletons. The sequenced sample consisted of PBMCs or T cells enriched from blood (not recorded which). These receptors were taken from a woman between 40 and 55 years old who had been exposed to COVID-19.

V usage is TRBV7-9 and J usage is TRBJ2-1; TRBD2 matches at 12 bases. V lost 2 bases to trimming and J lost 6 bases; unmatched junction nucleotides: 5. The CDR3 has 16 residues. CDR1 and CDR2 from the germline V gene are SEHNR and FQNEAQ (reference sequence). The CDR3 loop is CASSLTSGRQGNEQFF. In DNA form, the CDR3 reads TGTGCCAGCAGCTTAACTAGCGGGAGGCAGGGCAATGAGCAGTTCTTC.

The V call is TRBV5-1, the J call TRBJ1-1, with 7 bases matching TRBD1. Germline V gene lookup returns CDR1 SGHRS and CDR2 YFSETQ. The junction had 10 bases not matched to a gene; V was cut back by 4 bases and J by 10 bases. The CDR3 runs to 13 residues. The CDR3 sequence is CASSPDRVFGAFF. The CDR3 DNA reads TGCGCCAGCAGCCCCGACAGGGTATTTGGAGCTTTCTTT. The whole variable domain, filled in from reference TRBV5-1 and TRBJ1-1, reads KAGVTQTPRYLIKTRGQQVTLSCSPISGHRSVSWYQQTPGQGLQFLFEYFSETQRNKGNFPGRFSGRQFSNSRSEMNVSTLELGDSALYLCASSPDRVFGAFFGQGTRLTVV.

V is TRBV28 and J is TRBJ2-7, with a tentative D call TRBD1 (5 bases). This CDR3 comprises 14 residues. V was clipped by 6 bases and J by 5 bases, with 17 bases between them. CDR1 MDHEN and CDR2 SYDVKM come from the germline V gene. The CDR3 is CASRPRQLGDEQYF. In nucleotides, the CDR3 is TGTGCCAGCAGACCTAGACAGTTGGGTGACGAGCAGTACTTC.

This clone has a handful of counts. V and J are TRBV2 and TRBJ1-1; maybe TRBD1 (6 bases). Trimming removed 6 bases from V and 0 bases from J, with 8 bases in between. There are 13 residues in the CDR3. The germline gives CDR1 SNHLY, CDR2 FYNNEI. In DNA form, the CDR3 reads TGTGCCAGCAGGGACAGTCTGAACACTGAAGCTTTCTTT. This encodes CASRDSLNTEAFF.

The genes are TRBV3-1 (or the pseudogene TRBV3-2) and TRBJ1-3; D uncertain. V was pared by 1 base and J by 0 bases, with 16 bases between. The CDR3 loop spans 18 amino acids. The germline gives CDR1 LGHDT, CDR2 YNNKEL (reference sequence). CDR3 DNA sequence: TGTGCCAGCAGCCAAGGGGCCAGTCTTCGATCCTCTGGAAACACCATATATTTT. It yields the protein CASSQGASLRSSGNTIYF.

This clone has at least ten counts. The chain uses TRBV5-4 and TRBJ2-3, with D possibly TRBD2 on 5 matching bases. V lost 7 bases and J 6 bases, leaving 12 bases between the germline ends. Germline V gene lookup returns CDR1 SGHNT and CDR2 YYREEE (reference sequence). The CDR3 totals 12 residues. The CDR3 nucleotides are TGTGCCAGCGGACTTGCGGCCGATACGCAGTATTTT. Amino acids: CASGLAADTQYF.

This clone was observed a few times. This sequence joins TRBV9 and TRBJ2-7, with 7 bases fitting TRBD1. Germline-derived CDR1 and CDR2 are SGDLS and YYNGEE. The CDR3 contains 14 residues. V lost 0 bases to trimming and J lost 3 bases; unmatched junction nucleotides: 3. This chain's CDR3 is CASSVEAGGYEQYF. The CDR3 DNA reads TGTGCCAGCAGCGTAGAGGCAGGGGGCTACGAGCAGTACTTC.

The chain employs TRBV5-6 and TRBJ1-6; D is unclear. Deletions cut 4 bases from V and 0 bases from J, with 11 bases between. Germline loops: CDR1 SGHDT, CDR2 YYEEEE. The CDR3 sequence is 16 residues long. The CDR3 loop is CASSNRPSSYNSPLHF. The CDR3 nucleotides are TGTGCCAGCAGCAACAGACCAAGCTCCTATAATTCACCCCTCCACTTT.

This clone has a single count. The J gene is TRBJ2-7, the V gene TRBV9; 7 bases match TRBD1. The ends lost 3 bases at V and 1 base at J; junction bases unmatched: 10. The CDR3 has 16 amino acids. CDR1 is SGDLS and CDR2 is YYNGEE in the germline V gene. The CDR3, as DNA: TGTGCCAGCAGCGCCGGACAGGCGGTGGGATCCTACGAGCAGTACTTC. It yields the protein CASSAGQAVGSYEQYF.

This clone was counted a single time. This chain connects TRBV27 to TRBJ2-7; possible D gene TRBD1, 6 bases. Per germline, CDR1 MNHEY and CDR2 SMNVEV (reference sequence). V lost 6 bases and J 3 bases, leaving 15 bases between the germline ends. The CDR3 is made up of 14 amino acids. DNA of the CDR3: TGTGCCAGCAGCCCCATTGGACAGAACTACGAGCAGTACTTC. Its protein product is CASSPIGQNYEQYF.

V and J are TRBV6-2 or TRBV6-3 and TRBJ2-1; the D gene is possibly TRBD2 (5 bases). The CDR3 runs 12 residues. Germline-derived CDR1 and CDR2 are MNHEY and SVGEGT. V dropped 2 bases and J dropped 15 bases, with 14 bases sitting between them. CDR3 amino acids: CASSYHKGVTFF. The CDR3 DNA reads TGTGCCAGCAGTTACCATAAGGGAGTTACGTTCTTC.